This is a list of T cell receptor beta chains from one sample in a study of cytomegalovirus exposure and HLA in healthy donors. The method was immunoSEQ multiplex PCR; TCRdb's version includes in-frame clones alone and lacks a portion of them. The listing records 49,000 or so clones. Sequenced material: PBMCs. These TCRs come from a man aged 40-50 years in good health and CMV-seropositive. Each CDR3 is given with its conserved first and last residue. D genes are given only for firm matches.

J	V	D	CDR3	DNA
TRBJ2-7	TRBV6-5	NA	CASVEAYSYEQYF	TGTGCCTCCGTGGAGGCTTACTCCTACGAGCAGTACTTC
TRBJ1-2	TRBV4-2	NA	CASSQGGSPVYGYTF	TGTGCCAGCAGCCAAGGCGGGTCCCCGGTCTATGGCTACACCTTC
TRBJ2-7	TRBV7-3	NA	CASSLEGGGYEQYF	TGTGCCAGCAGCTTAGAGGGAGGGGGCTACGAGCAGTACTTC
TRBJ2-3	TRBV6-5	TRBD2	CASRPLAGGSDTQYF	TGTGCCAGCAGGCCCCTAGCGGGGGGGTCAGATACGCAGTATTTT
TRBJ2-3	TRBV6-6	TRBD1	CASSRQGLDTQYF	TGTGCCAGCAGCCGACAGGGTTTGGATACGCAGTATTTT
TRBJ1-4	TRBV7-9	NA	CASSLKHRSFNEKLFF	TGTGCCAGCAGCTTAAAGCACAGGAGTTTTAATGAAAAACTGTTTTTT
TRBJ2-1	TRBV9	TRBD1	CASSDPGGLSSYNEQFF	TGTGCCAGCAGCGACCCAGGGGGCTTAAGCTCCTACAATGAGCAGTTCTTC
TRBJ2-5	TRBV25-1	TRBD2	CASSEFAGVQETQYF	TGTGCCAGCAGTGAATTTGCGGGAGTTCAAGAGACCCAGTACTTC
TRBJ2-3	TRBV19	NA	CASRMGNSADTQYF	TGTGCCAGTCGAATGGGAAATAGCGCAGATACGCAGTATTTT
TRBJ2-2	TRBV9	NA	CASSVVGAATGELFF	TGTGCCAGCAGCGTAGTGGGGGCGGCGACCGGGGAGCTGTTTTTT